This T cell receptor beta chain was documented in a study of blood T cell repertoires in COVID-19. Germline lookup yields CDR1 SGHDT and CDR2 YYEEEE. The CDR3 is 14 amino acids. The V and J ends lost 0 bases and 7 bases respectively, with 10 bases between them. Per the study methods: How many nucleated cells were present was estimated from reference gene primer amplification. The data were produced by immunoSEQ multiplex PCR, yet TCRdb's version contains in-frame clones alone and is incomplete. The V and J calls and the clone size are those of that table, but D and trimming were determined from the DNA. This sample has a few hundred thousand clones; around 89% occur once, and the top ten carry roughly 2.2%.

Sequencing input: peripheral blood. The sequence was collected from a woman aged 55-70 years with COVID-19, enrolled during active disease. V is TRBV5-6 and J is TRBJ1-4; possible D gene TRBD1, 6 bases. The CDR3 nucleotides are TGTGCCAGCAGCTTGGACAGGGTCGTTGAAAAACTGTTTTTT. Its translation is CASSLDRVVEKLFF.